This T cell receptor beta chain came from a study of blood T cell repertoires in COVID-19. Study-wide background: PBMCs, B-cell-depleted T cells, or T cells were the source of the cDNA or gDNA that made up the material.

Trimming at V came to 0 bases and at J to 7 bases, leaving 7 bases not matched to a gene. Germline V gene lookup returns CDR1 SGHRS and CDR2 YFSETQ. This CDR3 comprises 16 residues. Per the original methods: Amplification of reference gene primers was used by the study to estimate nucleated cell counts. Here immunoSEQ multiplex PCR was the method, and the copy in TCRdb shows in-frame clones only, minus some. That table furnishes V, J and clone size, whereas the DNA furnished D and trimming. This sample carries about 40,000 clones, 70% to 90% of them seen once, and the ten largest clones take roughly an eighth.

The rearrangement uses TRBV5-1 and TRBJ2-1; 10 bases are shared with TRBD2. Sample: peripheral blood. The sequence came from a human donor in a cohort sampled during active COVID-19. Here the CDR3 DNA reads TGCGCCAGCAGCTTGGTTCGGGGACTAGCGAGGAATGAGCAGTTCTTC. Its protein is CASSLVRGLARNEQFF.